This T cell receptor beta chain was captured by sequencing in a study of monozygotic twins with inflammatory bowel disease. TCRdb reprocessed the 5' RACE reads; each CDR3 protein has one entry and no DNA is given. This table holds about 160,000 distinct CDR3 sequences. The length of the CDR3 is 14 residues. Germline loops: CDR1 SGHRS, CDR2 YFSETQ. The chain combines TRBV5-1 with TRBJ2-5. The origin of this receptor is a human donor with ulcerative colitis or Crohn's disease, or a healthy co-twin of an affected twin (not recorded which). Sequenced sample: blood. The CDR3 reads CASSSTQYQETQYF.